These 22 T cell receptor beta chains originate from one sample sequenced in a study of T cells in Graves' hyperthyroidism and ophthalmopathy. The investigators amplified TCR beta CDR3 regions from RNA transcripts. First-round RT-PCR of the TCR CDR3 relied on the HTBI primer set. TCRdb re-derived calls from the multiplex PCR reads in MiXCR, one entry per CDR3 protein. This table has a few hundred thousand distinct CDR3 sequences, roughly 20% appearing once. Material for sequencing was blood. Receptors were obtained from a woman aged 40 to 49 with Graves' ophthalmopathy.

This clonotype came up many times. J is TRBJ1-2 and V is TRBV6-1, with D perhaps TRBD1 (5 bases). Trimming shortened V by 4 bases and J by 8 bases, and 11 bases separated the two germline ends. This CDR3 spans 12 amino acids. Germline values: CDR1 MNHNS, CDR2 SASEGT. The CDR3 DNA sequence: TGTGCCAGCAGTGCCCCCAAGGGGGGCTACACCTTC. Its translation: CASSAPKGGYTF.

This chain joins TRBV4-3 and TRBJ2-7; TRBD2 matches 7 bases. V lost 1 base to trimming and J lost 2 bases; unmatched junction nucleotides: 8. The length of the CDR3 is 16 residues. CDR1 and CDR2 (germline): LGHNA, YSLEER. The CDR3 DNA follows: TGCGCCAGCAGCCAAGTCTCGGGAGGCACCACCTACGAGCAGTACTTC. Encoded protein: CASSQVSGGTTYEQYF.

This clonotype showed up many times. CDR3 DNA sequence: TGCGCCAGCAGCCAAGATCCAGACCTGAACACTGAAGCTTTCTTT. Encoded protein: CASSQDPDLNTEAFF. V is TRBV4-1 and J is TRBJ1-1; D ambiguous. The germline V gene has CDR1 MGHRA and CDR2 YSYEKL. CDR3 length: 15 residues. V was clipped by 0 bases and J by 0 bases, with 8 bases between them.

The sample holds many counts of this clonotype. The chain couples TRBV12-3 or TRBV12-4 to TRBJ1-5, with D unclear. V was shortened by 3 bases and J by 1 base, with 10 bases between the two germline ends. This CDR3 has 15 residues. CDR3 sequence reads: CASSFSGRSNQPQHF. The CDR3 DNA is TGTGCCAGCAGTTTCTCCGGCCGGAGCAATCAGCCCCAGCATTTT.

A few counts support this clonotype. The V gene is TRBV28, the J gene TRBJ1-2; 7 positions agree with TRBD1. This CDR3 is built from 14 residues. Germline trimming cut 4 bases from V and 3 bases from J; bases unmatched to any gene: 5. In germline, CDR1 is MDHEN, CDR2 SYDVKM. The CDR3 DNA follows: TGTGCCAGCAGTTACGGGACAGCGGACTATGGCTACACCTTC. It translates to CASSYGTADYGYTF.

This clonotype was seen at least ten times. V and J are TRBV6-5 and TRBJ2-5; D remains ambiguous. This CDR3 is built from 14 residues. CDR1 MNHEY and CDR2 SVGAGI come from the germline V gene. Trimming pared 0 bases from V and 5 bases from J, leaving 10 bases between. The CDR3 here is CASSYSYSSETQYF. Here the CDR3 DNA reads TGTGCCAGCAGTTACTCGTATTCCTCGGAGACCCAGTACTTC.

This clonotype was observed once. V usage is TRBV12-3 or TRBV12-4 and J usage is TRBJ2-4; D gene ambiguous. This CDR3 contains 15 residues. The germline V and J ends were trimmed by 5 bases and 0 bases, with 11 bases remaining between them. The CDR3 is CASSLHWLAKNIQYF. The CDR3 nucleotides read TGTGCCAGCAGTCTACACTGGCTAGCCAAAAACATTCAGTACTTC.

This clonotype was seen ten or more times. This chain links TRBV4-1 with TRBJ1-1; D remains unclear. Germline assignment: CDR1 MGHRA and CDR2 YSYEKL. The CDR3 sequence is 13 residues long. V shed 3 bases and J shed 6 bases, with 11 bases lying between them. CDR3 residues: CASSHILGAEAFF. DNA of the CDR3: TGCGCCAGCAGCCATATCCTTGGGGCTGAAGCTTTCTTT.

This clonotype was counted ten times or more. The chain carries TRBV28 and TRBJ1-5; a possible D gene is TRBD1 (5 bases). V was trimmed by 2 bases and J by 6 bases, leaving 14 bases between them. This CDR3 spans 15 amino acids. The germline V gene encodes CDR1 MDHEN and CDR2 SYDVKM. CDR3 in amino acids: CASSLAQGLSQPQHF. CDR3 sequence (DNA): TGTGCCAGCAGTTTAGCCCAGGGTTTATCTCAGCCCCAGCATTTT.

This clonotype was counted at least ten times. This chain uses TRBV12-3 or TRBV12-4 with TRBJ2-5; TRBD2 aligns across 10 bases. This CDR3 spans 13 amino acids. The J segment lost 5 bases and the V segment lost 3 bases, leaving 0 bases of the junction unmatched. The CDR3 loop is CASSFSGGETQYF. CDR3 bases: TGTGCCAGCAGTTTTAGCGGGGGGGAGACCCAGTACTTC.

This clonotype was recorded many times. The rearrangement joins TRBV29-1 to TRBJ1-1; D possibly corresponds to TRBD1 (5 bases). Germline-derived CDR1 and CDR2 are SQVTM and ANQGSEA. With 5 bases removed from V and 0 bases from J, the gap between germline ends came to 13 bases. The CDR3 runs to 14 residues. The CDR3 reads CSVTPGTVNTEAFF. Here the CDR3 DNA reads TGCAGCGTTACCCCCGGGACCGTGAACACTGAAGCTTTCTTT.

V and J are TRBV28 and TRBJ2-7; TRBD1 matches 9 bases. V lost 5 bases to trimming and J lost 6 bases; unmatched junction nucleotides: 8. Germline V gives CDR1 MDHEN, CDR2 SYDVKM. CDR3 size: 14 residues. CDR3 residues: CASSGLGQGVEQYF. In nucleotides, the CDR3 is TGTGCCAGCAGTGGACTGGGACAGGGAGTCGAGCAGTACTTC.

This clonotype was counted at least ten times. Here the CDR3 reads CASTTSGTGDTEAFF. In DNA form, the CDR3 reads TGTGCCAGCACCACCTCCGGGACAGGGGACACTGAAGCTTTCTTT. V gene TRBV28 combines with J gene TRBJ1-1, with 10 bases lining up with TRBD1. The CDR3 covers 15 residues. CDR1 MDHEN and CDR2 SYDVKM come from the germline V gene. The trim removed 7 bases at V and 3 bases at J, leaving 8 bases unmatched.

This clonotype was recorded at least ten times. V gene TRBV7-2 combines with J gene TRBJ2-5; 12 nucleotides agree with TRBD2. Germline V gene sequence: CDR1 SGHTA, CDR2 FQGNSA. V trimming: 6 bases; J trimming: 5 bases; junction bases outside the gene matches: 4. This CDR3 region has 14 residues. The CDR3 here is CASSSGTSGETQYF. In DNA, the CDR3 is TGTGCCAGCAGTTCCGGGACTAGCGGGGAGACCCAGTACTTC. Complete variable domain (other parts from reference TRBV7-2 and TRBJ2-5): GAGVSQSPSNKVTEKGKDVELRCDPISGHTALYWYRQSLGQGLEFLIYFQGNSAPDKSGLPSDRFSAERTGGSVSTLTIQRTQQEDSAVYLCASSSGTSGETQYFGPGTRLLVL.

This clonotype showed up many times. This chain joins TRBV6-2 or TRBV6-3 and TRBJ2-7, with D perhaps matching TRBD1 (5 bases). Looked up from germline, CDR1 is MNHEY and CDR2 is SVGEGT. The germline V and J ends were trimmed by 2 bases and 0 bases, with 11 bases remaining between them. The CDR3 extends over 15 amino acids. CDR3 in DNA: TGTGCCAGCAGTTACCGACAGTCAAGCTCCTACGAGCAGTACTTC. It encodes CASSYRQSSSYEQYF.

This clonotype was observed many times. This sequence joins TRBV7-8 and TRBJ2-7; D unresolved. In germline, CDR1 is SGHVS, CDR2 FQNEAQ. The CDR3 contains 14 residues. V shed 0 bases and J shed 3 bases, with 9 bases lying between them. The CDR3: CASSLAGRLYEQYF. CDR3 sequence (DNA): TGTGCCAGCAGCTTAGCGGGCAGGCTCTACGAGCAGTACTTC. Filled out from reference TRBV7-8 and TRBJ2-7, the complete variable domain reads GAGVSQSPRYKVAKRGQDVALRCDPISGHVSLFWYQQALGQGPEFLTYFQNEAQLDKSGLPSDRFFAERPEGSVSTLKIQRTQQEDSAVYLCASSLAGRLYEQYFGPGTRLTVT.

This clonotype was recorded at least ten times. A read error may account for a junction end that differs from germline. This chain connects TRBV6-5 to TRBJ2-7; D uncertain. Germline V gives CDR1 MNHEY, CDR2 SVGAGI. This CDR3 spans 13 amino acids. The CDR3 DNA sequence: TGTGCCGGCAGTTCGGGTAGCTCCTACGAGCAGTACTTC. Protein: CAGSSGSSYEQYF.

This clonotype was observed many times. V and J are TRBV29-1 and TRBJ1-1, with D perhaps matching TRBD1 (5 bases). CDR3 length: 12 residues. Trimming removed 4 bases at V and 4 bases at J, with 10 bases between. Germline V lookup: CDR1 SQVTM, CDR2 ANQGSEA. Here the CDR3 DNA reads TGCAGCGTTGCTCGGGGGAGCACTGAAGCTTTCTTT. Encoded protein: CSVARGSTEAFF.

This clonotype was counted ten times or more. The chain couples TRBV25-1 to TRBJ2-3; 12 nucleotides align to TRBD2. CDR1 and CDR2 (germline): MGHDK, SYGVNS. The CDR3 covers 16 residues. The J segment lost 0 bases and the V segment lost 4 bases, leaving 2 bases of the junction unmatched. CDR3 sequence (DNA): TGTGCCAGCAGTGCTAGCGGGAGGGCTAGCACAGATACGCAGTATTTT. This translates into CASSASGRASTDTQYF.

This clonotype was picked up many times. This could be a read error, since a much larger clone is one nucleotide away. The rearrangement links TRBV6-2 or TRBV6-3 to TRBJ2-5; D could derive from TRBD1 or TRBD2 (5 bases each). The germline V gene has CDR1 MNHEY and CDR2 SVGEGT. This CDR3 comprises 15 residues. The CDR3 loop reads CASSAPPRGREAQYF. The CDR3 DNA reads TGTGCCAGCAGTGCTCCTCCGAGGGGAAGAGAGGCCCAGTACTTC.

This clonotype was recorded many times. This chain connects TRBV6-5 to TRBJ2-7; D gene ambiguous. CDR3 length equals 14 residues. V was clipped by 4 bases and J by 7 bases, with 17 bases between them. CDR1 is MNHEY, CDR2 SVGAGI, per germline. CDR3 residues: CASSLQTLLWEQYF. The CDR3 coding sequence is TGTGCCAGCAGTTTACAAACACTACTCTGGGAGCAGTACTTC.

This clonotype was counted many times. The chain has TRBV28 and TRBJ1-2; TRBD1 matches 9 bases. This CDR3 contains 15 residues. CDR1 and CDR2 (germline): MDHEN, SYDVKM. Trimming at V came to 6 bases and at J to 8 bases, leaving 13 bases not matched to a gene. CDR3 coding DNA: TGTGCCAGCAGCCCACCGGGACAGGGCCTCGGGGGCTACACCTTC. Its translation: CASSPPGQGLGGYTF.